These 5 T cell receptor beta chains share one sample of origin, sequenced in a study of blood T cell repertoires in COVID-19. The assay was immunoSEQ multiplex PCR, and TCRdb's table has in-frame clones only and misses some. The table records 40,000 to 60,000 clones, roughly 83% of them present only once. The sequencing sample was made of peripheral blood. The receptors were gathered from a human donor in a cohort sampled during active COVID-19.

This clone was found a few times. The chain uses TRBV19 and TRBJ2-7; the D gene is possibly TRBD1 (5 bases). Germline-derived CDR1 and CDR2 are LNHDA and SQIVND (reference sequence). The V end lost 7 bases, the J end lost 9 bases, and 22 bases lay between the germline ends. The CDR3 consists of 14 residues. The CDR3: CASTKTDIWLGQYF. CDR3 coding DNA: TGTGCCAGTACAAAGACAGACATTTGGCTCGGGCAGTACTTC. Filled out from reference TRBV19 and TRBJ2-7, the complete variable domain reads DGGITQSPKYLFRKEGQNVTLSCEQNLNHDAMYWYRQDPGQGLRLIYYSQIVNDFQKGDIAEGYSVSREKKESFPLTVTSAQKNPTAFYLCASTKTDIWLGQYFGPGTRLTVT.

This chain joins TRBV7-8 and TRBJ2-6; a weak D match, TRBD1 (6 bases). CDR3 size: 17 residues. Trimming took 3 bases from V and 0 from J, leaving 12 bases between them. From germline, CDR1 is SGHVS and CDR2 FQNEAQ. CDR3 DNA sequence: TGTGCCAGCAGCTTTATAGGGGGTAACTCTGGGGCCAACGTCCTGACTTTC. Translation: CASSFIGGNSGANVLTF.

The count of this clone is one. This CDR3 reads CASSKGASGSSDTQYF. CDR3 bases: TGTGCCAGCAGTAAGGGGGCTAGCGGGAGCTCAGATACGCAGTATTTT. The rearrangement joins TRBV25-1 to TRBJ2-3; TRBD2 matches 10 bases. CDR1 is MGHDK, CDR2 SYGVNS, per germline. The CDR3 totals 16 residues. With V trimmed by 5 bases and J by 4 bases, 9 bases remained unmatched.

The chain carries TRBV19 and TRBJ2-6, with 9 bases matching TRBD2. This CDR3 spans 20 amino acids. Germline values: CDR1 LNHDA, CDR2 SQIVND (reference sequence). J was trimmed by 0 bases and V by 2 bases; bases with no gene match: 11. CDR3 nucleotides: TGTGCCAGTAGTATACTTTCCCCCCTAGCGGGGATCTCTGGGGCCAACGTCCTGACTTTC. Its translation: CASSILSPLAGISGANVLTF.

This clone was recorded a few times. The CDR3, as DNA: TGTGCCAGCAGTGAAGTGGGTCAGGCCACTGAAGCTTTCTTT. Amino acid sequence: CASSEVGQATEAFF. J is TRBJ1-1 and V is TRBV2; the D is unclear. Germline V gives CDR1 SNHLY, CDR2 FYNNEI. The ends were cut back, 1 base at V and 4 bases at J, with 10 bases in the middle. The CDR3 extends over 14 amino acids.